Included here is one TCR beta chain sequence, with context. At one of its ends the junction is not consistent with the germline gene, which may arise from a read error. This record belongs to a study of blood T cell repertoires in COVID-19. Here immunoSEQ multiplex PCR was the method, and the copy in TCRdb shows in-frame clones only, minus some. The sample has some 150,000 clones; just under 85% are singletons. The sample comprised PBMCs or T cells enriched from blood (not recorded which). The receptor comes from a man between 50 and 59 years old who had recovered from COVID-19.

The CDR3 spells CASSLDTRDRVVF. DNA of the CDR3: TGTGCCAGCAGCTTAGACACCCGGGACAGGGTTGTCTTC. The V and J genes are TRBV7-2 and TRBJ2-1; 9 positions match TRBD1. CDR1 and CDR2 (germline): SGHTA, FQGNSA. This CDR3 spans 13 amino acids.